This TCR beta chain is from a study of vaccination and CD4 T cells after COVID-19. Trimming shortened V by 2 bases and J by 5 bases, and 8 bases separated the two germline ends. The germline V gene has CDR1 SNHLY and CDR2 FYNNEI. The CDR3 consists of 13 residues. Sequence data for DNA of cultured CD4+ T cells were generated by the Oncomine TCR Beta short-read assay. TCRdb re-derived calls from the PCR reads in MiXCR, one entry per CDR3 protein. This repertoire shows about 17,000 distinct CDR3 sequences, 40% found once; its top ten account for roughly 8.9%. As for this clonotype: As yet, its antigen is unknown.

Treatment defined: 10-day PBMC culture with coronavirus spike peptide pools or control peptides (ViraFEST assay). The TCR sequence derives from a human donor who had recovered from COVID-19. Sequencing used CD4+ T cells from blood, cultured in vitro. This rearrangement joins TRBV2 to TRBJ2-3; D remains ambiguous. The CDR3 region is CASSESPGDTQYF. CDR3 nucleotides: TGTGCCAGCAGTGAATCACCCGGAGATACGCAGTATTTT.